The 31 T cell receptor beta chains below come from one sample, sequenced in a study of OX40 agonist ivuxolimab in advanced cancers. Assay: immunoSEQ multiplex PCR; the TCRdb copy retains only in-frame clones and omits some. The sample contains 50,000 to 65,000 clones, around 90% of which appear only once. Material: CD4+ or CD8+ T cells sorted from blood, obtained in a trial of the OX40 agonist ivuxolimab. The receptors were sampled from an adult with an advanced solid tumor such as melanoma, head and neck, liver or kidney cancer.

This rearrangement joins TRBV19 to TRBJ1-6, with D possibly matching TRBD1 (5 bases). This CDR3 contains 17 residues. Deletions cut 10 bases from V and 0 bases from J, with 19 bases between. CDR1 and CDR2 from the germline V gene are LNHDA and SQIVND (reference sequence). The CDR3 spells CATRDYEKSSYNSPLHF. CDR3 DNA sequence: TGTGCCACTCGGGACTACGAAAAAAGCTCCTATAATTCACCCCTCCACTTT.

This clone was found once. The CDR3: CASSEAGLSGANVLTF. For the CDR3, the DNA is TGTGCCAGTAGTGAGGCGGGACTTTCTGGGGCCAACGTCCTGACTTTC. The genes are TRBV19 and TRBJ2-6; tentatively, D is TRBD2 (6 bases). Trimming cost V 5 bases and J 1 base, with 12 bases left between them. This CDR3 contains 16 residues. CDR1 is LNHDA and CDR2 is SQIVND in the germline V gene (reference sequence).

The CDR3 reads CSATRDEQYF. CDR3 nucleotide sequence: TGCAGTGCTACACGGGACGAGCAGTACTTC. V gene TRBV20-1 combines with J gene TRBJ2-7; no firm D call. Per the germline V gene, CDR1 is DFQATT and CDR2 is SNEGSKA (reference sequence). The CDR3 has 10 amino acids. V lost 4 bases and J lost 5, with 6 bases in between.

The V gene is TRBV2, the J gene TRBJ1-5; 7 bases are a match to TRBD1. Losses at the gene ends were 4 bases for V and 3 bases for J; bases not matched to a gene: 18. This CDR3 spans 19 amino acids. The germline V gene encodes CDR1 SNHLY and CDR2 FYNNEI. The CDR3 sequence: CASSGTSQTGRQTNQPQHF. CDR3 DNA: TGTGCCAGCAGTGGTACGTCTCAGACAGGGAGGCAGACCAATCAGCCCCAGCATTTT. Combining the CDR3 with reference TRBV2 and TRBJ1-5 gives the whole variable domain EPEVTQTPSHQVTQMGQEVILRCVPISNHLYFYWYRQILGQKVEFLVSFYNNEISEKSEIFDDQFSVERPDGSNFTLKIRSTKLEDSAMYFCASSGTSQTGRQTNQPQHFGDGTRLSIL.

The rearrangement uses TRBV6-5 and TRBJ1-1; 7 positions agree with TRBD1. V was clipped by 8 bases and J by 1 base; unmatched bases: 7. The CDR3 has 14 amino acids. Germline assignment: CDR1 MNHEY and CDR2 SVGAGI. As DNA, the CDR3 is TGTGCCAGCGGACGACAGGGTGGGAACACTGAAGCTTTCTTT. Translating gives CASGRQGGNTEAFF.

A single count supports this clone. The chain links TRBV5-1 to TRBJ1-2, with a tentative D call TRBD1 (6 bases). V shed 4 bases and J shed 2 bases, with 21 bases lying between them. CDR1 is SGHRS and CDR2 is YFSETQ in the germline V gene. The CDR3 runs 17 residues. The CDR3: CASSPGAGASVNYGYTF. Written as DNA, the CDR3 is TGCGCCAGCAGCCCTGGAGCAGGGGCCTCAGTAAACTATGGCTACACCTTC.

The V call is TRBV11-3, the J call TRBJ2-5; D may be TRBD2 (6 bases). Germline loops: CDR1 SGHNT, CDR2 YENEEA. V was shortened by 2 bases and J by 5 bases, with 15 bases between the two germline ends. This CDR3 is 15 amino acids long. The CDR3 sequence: CASSLTRRAGETQYF. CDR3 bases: TGTGCCAGCAGCTTAACTCGGAGGGCGGGGGAGACCCAGTACTTC.

The CDR3: CASSLGAGAYNEQFF. DNA of the CDR3: TGTGCCAGCAGCTTAGGAGCGGGAGCCTACAATGAGCAGTTCTTC. The rearrangement joins TRBV11-3 to TRBJ2-1, with 8 bases lining up with TRBD2. V lost 1 base, J lost 2 bases, and 1 base stayed unmatched. From germline, CDR1 is SGHNT and CDR2 YENEEA. The CDR3 is 15 residues long.

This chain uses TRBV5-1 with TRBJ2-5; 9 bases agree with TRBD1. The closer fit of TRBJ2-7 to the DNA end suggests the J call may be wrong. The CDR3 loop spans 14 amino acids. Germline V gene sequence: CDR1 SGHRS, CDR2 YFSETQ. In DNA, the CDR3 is TGCGCCAGCAGCAAGGGGACAGGGAGTTACGAGCAGTACTTC. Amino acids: CASSKGTGSYEQYF.

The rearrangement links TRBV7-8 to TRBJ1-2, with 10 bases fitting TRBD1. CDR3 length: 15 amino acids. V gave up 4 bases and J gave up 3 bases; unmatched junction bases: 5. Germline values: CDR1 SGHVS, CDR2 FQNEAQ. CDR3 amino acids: CASSSRGQGDYGYTF. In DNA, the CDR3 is TGTGCCAGCAGCTCAAGAGGACAGGGGGACTATGGCTACACCTTC.

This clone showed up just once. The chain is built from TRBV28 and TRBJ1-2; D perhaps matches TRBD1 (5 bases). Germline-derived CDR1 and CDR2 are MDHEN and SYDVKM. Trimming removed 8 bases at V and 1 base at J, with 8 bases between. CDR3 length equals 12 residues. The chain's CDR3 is CASGRVNYGYTF. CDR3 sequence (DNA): TGTGCCAGCGGCAGGGTTAACTATGGCTACACCTTC.

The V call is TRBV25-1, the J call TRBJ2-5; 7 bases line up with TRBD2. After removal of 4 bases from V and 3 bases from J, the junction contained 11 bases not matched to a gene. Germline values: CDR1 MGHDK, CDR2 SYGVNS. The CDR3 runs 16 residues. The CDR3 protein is CASSGGAGIEKETQYF. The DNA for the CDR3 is TGTGCCAGCAGTGGAGGAGCGGGGATAGAAAAAGAGACCCAGTACTTC. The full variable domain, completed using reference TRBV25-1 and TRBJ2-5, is EADIYQTPRYLVIGTGKKITLECSQTMGHDKMYWYQQDPGMELHLIHYSYGVNSTEKGDLSSESTVSRIRTEHFPLTLESARPSHTSQYLCASSGGAGIEKETQYFGPGTRLLVL.

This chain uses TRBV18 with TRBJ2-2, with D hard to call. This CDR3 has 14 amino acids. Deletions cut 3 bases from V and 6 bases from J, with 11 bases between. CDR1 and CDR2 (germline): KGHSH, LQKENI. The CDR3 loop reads CASSPPLVSGELFF. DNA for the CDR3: TGTGCCAGCTCACCGCCCCTAGTGTCCGGGGAGCTGTTTTTT. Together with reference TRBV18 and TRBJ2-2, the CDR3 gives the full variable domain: NAGVMQNPRHLVRRRGQEARLRCSPMKGHSHVYWYRQLPEEGLKFMVYLQKENIIDESGMPKERFSAEFPKEGPSILRIQQVVRGDSAAYFCASSPPLVSGELFFGEGSRLTVL.

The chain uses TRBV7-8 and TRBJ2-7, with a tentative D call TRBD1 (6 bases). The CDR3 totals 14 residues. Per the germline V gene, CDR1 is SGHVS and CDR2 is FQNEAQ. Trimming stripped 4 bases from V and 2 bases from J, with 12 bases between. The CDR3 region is CASSWGRFTYEQYF. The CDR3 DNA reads TGTGCCAGCAGCTGGGGGCGGTTTACCTACGAGCAGTACTTC.

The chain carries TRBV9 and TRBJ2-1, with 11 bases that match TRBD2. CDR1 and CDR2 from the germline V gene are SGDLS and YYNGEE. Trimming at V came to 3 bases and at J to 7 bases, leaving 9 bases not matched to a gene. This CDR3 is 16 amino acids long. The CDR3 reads CASSAIAGGPQNEQFF. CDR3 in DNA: TGTGCCAGCAGCGCTATAGCGGGAGGGCCCCAGAATGAGCAGTTCTTC.

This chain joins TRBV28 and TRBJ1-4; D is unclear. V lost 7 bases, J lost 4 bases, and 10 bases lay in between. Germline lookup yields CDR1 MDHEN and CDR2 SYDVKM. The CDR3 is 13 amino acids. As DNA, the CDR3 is TGTGCCAGCACTTCCGGGGTTAATGAAAAACTGTTTTTT. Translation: CASTSGVNEKLFF.

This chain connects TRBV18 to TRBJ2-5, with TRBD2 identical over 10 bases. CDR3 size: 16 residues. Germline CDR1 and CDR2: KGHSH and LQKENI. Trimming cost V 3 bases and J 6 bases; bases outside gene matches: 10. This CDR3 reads CASSPTGTSVGQTQYF. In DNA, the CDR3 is TGTGCCAGCTCACCGACCGGGACTAGCGTCGGACAGACCCAGTACTTC.

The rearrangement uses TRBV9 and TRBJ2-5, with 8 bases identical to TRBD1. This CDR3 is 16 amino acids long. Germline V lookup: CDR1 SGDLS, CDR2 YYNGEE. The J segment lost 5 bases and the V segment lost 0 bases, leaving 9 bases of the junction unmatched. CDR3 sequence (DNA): TGTGCCAGCAGCGTAGACCAGGGGGCTTCCCGGGAGACCCAGTACTTC. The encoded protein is CASSVDQGASRETQYF.

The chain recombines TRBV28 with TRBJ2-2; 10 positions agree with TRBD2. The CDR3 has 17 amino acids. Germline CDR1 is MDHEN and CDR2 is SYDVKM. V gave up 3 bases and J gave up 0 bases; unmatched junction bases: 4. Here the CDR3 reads CASSFTLAGPNTGELFF. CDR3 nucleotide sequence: TGTGCCAGCAGTTTCACACTAGCGGGACCGAACACCGGGGAGCTGTTTTTT. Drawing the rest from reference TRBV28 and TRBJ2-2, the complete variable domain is DVKVTQSSRYLVKRTGEKVFLECVQDMDHENMFWYRQDPGLGLRLIYFSYDVKMKEKGDIPEGYSVSREKKERFSLILESASTNQTSMYLCASSFTLAGPNTGELFFGEGSRLTVL.

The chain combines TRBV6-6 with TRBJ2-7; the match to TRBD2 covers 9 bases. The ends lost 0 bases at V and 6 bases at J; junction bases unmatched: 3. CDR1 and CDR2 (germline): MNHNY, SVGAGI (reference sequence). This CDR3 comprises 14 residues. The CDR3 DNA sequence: TGTGCCAGCAGTTACTCCAGGACTAGCGCCGAGCAGTACTTC. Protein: CASSYSRTSAEQYF.

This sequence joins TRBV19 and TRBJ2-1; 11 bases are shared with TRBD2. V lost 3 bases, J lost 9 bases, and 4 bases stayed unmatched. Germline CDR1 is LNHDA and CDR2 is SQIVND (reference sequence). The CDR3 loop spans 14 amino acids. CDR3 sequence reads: CASSISGGATEQFF. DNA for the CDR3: TGTGCCAGTAGTATTAGCGGGGGGGCCACTGAGCAGTTCTTC.

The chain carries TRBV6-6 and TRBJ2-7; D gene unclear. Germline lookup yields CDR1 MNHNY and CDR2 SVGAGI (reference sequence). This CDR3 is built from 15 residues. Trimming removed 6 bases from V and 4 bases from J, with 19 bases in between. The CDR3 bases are TGTGCCAGCAGGGGCCCCTCTCTTGGGCGATACGAGCAGTACTTC. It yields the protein CASRGPSLGRYEQYF.

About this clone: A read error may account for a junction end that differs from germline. This CDR3 is CAISELGGTYEQYF. The CDR3 DNA sequence: TGTGCCATCAGTGAGTTGGGGGGAACCTACGAGCAGTACTTC. The rearrangement links TRBV6-5 to TRBJ2-7; maybe TRBD2 (6 bases). Germline CDR1 reads MNHEY; CDR2 reads SVGAGI. The CDR3 length is 14 residues.

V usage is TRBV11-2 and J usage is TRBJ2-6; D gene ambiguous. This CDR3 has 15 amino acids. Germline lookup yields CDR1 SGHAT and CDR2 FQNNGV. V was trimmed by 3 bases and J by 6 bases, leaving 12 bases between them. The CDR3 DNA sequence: TGTGCCAGCAGCTTCGCTCCAATCACGGCCAACGTCCTGACTTTC. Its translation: CASSFAPITANVLTF.

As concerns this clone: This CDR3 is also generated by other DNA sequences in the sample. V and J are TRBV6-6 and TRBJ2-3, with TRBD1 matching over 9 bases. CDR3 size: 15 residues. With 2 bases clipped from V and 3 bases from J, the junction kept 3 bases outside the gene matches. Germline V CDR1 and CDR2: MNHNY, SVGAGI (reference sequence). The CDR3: CASSYPGQGTDTQYF. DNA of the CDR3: TGTGCCAGCAGTTACCCGGGACAGGGAACAGATACGCAGTATTTT.

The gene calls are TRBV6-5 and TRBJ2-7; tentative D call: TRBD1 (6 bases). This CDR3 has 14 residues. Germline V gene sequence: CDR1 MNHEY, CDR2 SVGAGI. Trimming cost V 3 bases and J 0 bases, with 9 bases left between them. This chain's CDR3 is CASSYGGGSYEQYF. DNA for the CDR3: TGTGCCAGCAGTTATGGGGGCGGCTCCTACGAGCAGTACTTC.

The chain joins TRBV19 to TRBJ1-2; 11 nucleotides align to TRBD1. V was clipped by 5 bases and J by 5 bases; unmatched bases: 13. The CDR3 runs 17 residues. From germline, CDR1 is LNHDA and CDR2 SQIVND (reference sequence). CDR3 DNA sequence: TGTGCCAGTAGTTCCGGACAGGGGGCCAGTTTAGGGTATGGCTACACCTTC. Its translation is CASSSGQGASLGYGYTF.

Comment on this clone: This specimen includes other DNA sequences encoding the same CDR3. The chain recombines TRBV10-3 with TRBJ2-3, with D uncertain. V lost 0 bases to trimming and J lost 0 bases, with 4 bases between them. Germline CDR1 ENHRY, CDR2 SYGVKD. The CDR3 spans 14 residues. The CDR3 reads CAISESQSTDTQYF. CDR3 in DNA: TGTGCCATCAGTGAGTCCCAAAGCACAGATACGCAGTATTTT.

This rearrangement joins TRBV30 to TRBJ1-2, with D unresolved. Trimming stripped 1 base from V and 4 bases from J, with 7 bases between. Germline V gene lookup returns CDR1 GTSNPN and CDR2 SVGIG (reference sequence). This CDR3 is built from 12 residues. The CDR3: CAWSGVGYGYTF. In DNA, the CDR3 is TGTGCCTGGAGTGGCGTGGGCTATGGCTACACCTTC.

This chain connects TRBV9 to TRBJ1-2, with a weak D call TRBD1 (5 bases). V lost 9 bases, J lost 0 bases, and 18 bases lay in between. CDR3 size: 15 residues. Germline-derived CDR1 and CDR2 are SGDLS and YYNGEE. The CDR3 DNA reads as TGTGCCAACCTCGCGGAGGGACCCTCTAACTATGGCTACACCTTC. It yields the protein CANLAEGPSNYGYTF. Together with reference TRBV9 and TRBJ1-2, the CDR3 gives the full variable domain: DSGVTQTPKHLITATGQRVTLRCSPRSGDLSVYWYQQSLDQGLQFLIQYYNGEERAKGNILERFSAQQFPDLHSELNLSSLELGDSALYFCANLAEGPSNYGYTFGSGTRLTVV.

Written as DNA, the CDR3 is TGTGCCAGCAGTGAAGAGGGCAGCCCTACCGGCAATAGCTACACCTTC. Translating it yields CASSEEGSPTGNSYTF. The rearrangement uses TRBV2 and TRBJ1-2; D is unresolved. Trimming removed 1 base from V and 9 bases from J, with 21 bases in between. The CDR3 length is 16 residues. Germline CDR1 SNHLY, CDR2 FYNNEI.